This TCR beta chain came from a study of blood T cell repertoires in COVID-19. Study-level information: COVID-19 samples, acute and convalescent, were from the United States, Italy and Spain. Sources were T cells, B-cell-depleted T cells, or PBMCs; the material itself was cDNA or gDNA.

J was trimmed by 8 bases and V by 2 bases; bases with no gene match: 8. This CDR3 contains 16 residues. CDR1 and CDR2 (germline): MNHNS, SASEGT. The repertoire was sequenced with immunoSEQ multiplex PCR; TCRdb's copy has only in-frame clones and lacks some. Seen here are approximately 75,000 clones, around two thirds observed once, and the top ten hold just over 2.5%. Sequenced material: peripheral blood. The chain combines TRBV6-1 with TRBJ2-1; 11 bases agree with TRBD2. The TCR comes from a human donor with acute or convalescent COVID-19. The donor label of this sample is uncertain. Here the CDR3 reads CASSEQRLAGRDEQFF. The CDR3 region has the DNA TGTGCCAGCAGTGAACAACGACTAGCGGGAAGGGATGAGCAGTTCTTC.